The 15 T cell receptor beta chains below come from one sample, sequenced in a study of CD8+CD57+ T cells in acquired aplastic anemia. Genomic DNA acted as the template from which TCR beta VDJ combination and CDR3 sequence profiling were carried out. One entry per CDR3 protein results from TCRdb running MiXCR on the reads. The table has about half a million distinct CDR3 sequences, approximately 32% seen once; the top ten hold around 0.82%. An expansion of CD8+CD57+ cells by flow cytometry had been shown in patients chosen for sequencing. Specimen: sorted CD4+, CD8+, or CD8+CD57+ T cells (not recorded which) from PBMCs. These receptors all come from a human donor with aplastic anemia.

This clonotype was detected once. This chain connects TRBV19 to TRBJ2-5, with D possibly matching TRBD1 (6 bases). Germline values: CDR1 LNHDA, CDR2 SQIVND (reference sequence). The CDR3 totals 16 residues. V lost 3 bases and J 4 bases, leaving 18 bases between the germline ends. The CDR3 loop is CASSIDPGDLAETQYF. The CDR3 coding sequence is TGTGCCAGTAGTATTGACCCAGGGGATCTAGCAGAGACCCAGTACTTC.

The chain carries TRBV11-2 and TRBJ2-3; 8 bases match TRBD2. Germline loops: CDR1 SGHAT, CDR2 FQNNGV. V lost 0 bases and J lost 7; bases outside the gene matches: 9. The CDR3 contains 16 residues. The CDR3 is CASSLDGGVVLYTQYF. Here the CDR3 DNA reads TGTGCCAGCAGCTTAGACGGGGGGGTAGTCTTGTATACGCAGTATTTT.

This clonotype was counted at least ten times. The chain carries TRBV24-1 and TRBJ2-2, with D unresolved. The V end was cut by 4 bases, the J end by 0 bases, with 8 bases between. The germline V gene has CDR1 KGHDR and CDR2 SFDVKD. CDR3 length: 15 amino acids. The CDR3 loop is CATSDTTANTGELFF. Here the CDR3 DNA reads TGTGCCACCAGTGACACAACCGCGAACACCGGGGAGCTGTTTTTT.

The table lists this clonotype with many counts. The chain is built from TRBV9 and TRBJ2-7; 10 nucleotides line up with TRBD1. V lost 2 bases to trimming and J lost 3 bases; unmatched junction nucleotides: 5. Per the germline V gene, CDR1 is SGDLS and CDR2 is YYNGEE. The CDR3 is made up of 15 amino acids. The CDR3 loop reads CASSVGQGLVYEQYF. CDR3 nucleotides: TGTGCCAGCAGCGTGGGACAGGGGCTCGTCTACGAGCAGTACTTC.

A word on this clonotype: This could be a read error, since a much larger clone is one nucleotide away. The V gene is TRBV19, the J gene TRBJ1-3; D remains unclear. The germline gives CDR1 LNHDA, CDR2 SQIVND (reference sequence). The CDR3 covers 13 residues. The V gene lost 3 bases and the J gene lost 4 bases, with 7 bases spanning the gap. In DNA form, the CDR3 reads TGTGCCAGTAGTATCTTGGGGGGAAACACCATATATTTT. Encoded protein: CASSILGGNTIYF.

This clonotype was counted ten times or more. The chain carries TRBV19 and TRBJ1-6; 9 nucleotides agree with TRBD1. The CDR3 loop spans 14 amino acids. Germline CDR1 LNHDA, CDR2 SQIVND (reference sequence). V lost 3 bases to trimming and J lost 8 bases; unmatched junction nucleotides: 2. The CDR3 DNA is TGTGCCAGTAGTATTGACAGGGGGTATTCACCCCTCCACTTT. This sequence encodes CASSIDRGYSPLHF.

There are a few counts of this clonotype. A read error is possible here, since a much larger clone lies one base away. This is likely a read error, given that the CDR3 carries no conserved phenylalanine or tryptophan at its end. This chain joins TRBV29-1 and TRBJ2-5; 9 nucleotides match TRBD2. V lost 2 bases and J lost 5; bases outside the gene matches: 12. Germline-derived CDR1 and CDR2 are SQVTM and ANQGSEA. The length of the CDR3 is 16 residues. The DNA of the CDR3 is TGCAGCGTTGAAAGGGCTAGCGGGAAATCGAGGGAGACCCAGTACCTC. Translated, it gives CSVERASGKSRETQYL.

This clonotype was recorded many times. The gene calls are TRBV20-1 and TRBJ1-2; the D is unclear. V was pared by 6 bases and J by 3 bases, with 14 bases between. Per germline, CDR1 DFQATT and CDR2 SNEGSKA (reference sequence). This CDR3 region has 13 residues. In DNA, the CDR3 is TGCAGTGCCCAGCCGTACTCCGACTATGGCTACACCTTC. Its protein is CSAQPYSDYGYTF.

Notes on this clonotype: A much larger clone differs from this one at a single base, so this may be a read error. This chain uses TRBV20-1 with TRBJ1-1; D possibly corresponds to TRBD1 (6 bases). Germline CDR1 reads DFQATT; CDR2 reads SNEGSKA (reference sequence). The CDR3 has 14 residues. For the CDR3, the DNA is TGCAGTGCTAGGCGGACAGCGATGAACGCTGAAGCTTTCTTT. This encodes CSARRTAMNAEAFF.

V usage is TRBV29-1 and J usage is TRBJ2-5; D possibly uses TRBD1 or TRBD2 (5 bases each). The germline CDR1 and CDR2 sequences are SQVTM and ANQGSEA. This CDR3 has 12 residues. The V and J ends lost 2 bases and 5 bases respectively, with 9 bases between them. The CDR3 sequence: CSVERGAETQYF. DNA of the CDR3: TGCAGCGTTGAAAGAGGGGCCGAGACCCAGTACTTC. Filled out from reference TRBV29-1 and TRBJ2-5, the complete variable domain reads SAVISQKPSRDICQRGTSLTIQCQVDSQVTMMFWYRQQPGQSLTLIATANQGSEATYESGFVIDKFPISRPNLTFSTLTVSNMSPEDSSIYLCSVERGAETQYFGPGTRLLVL.

The table lists this clonotype with many counts. The rearrangement uses TRBV10-2 and TRBJ2-3; perhaps TRBD1 as D (5 bases). Germline V gives CDR1 WSHSY, CDR2 SAAADI. The CDR3 sequence is 14 residues long. V was clipped by 6 bases and J by 2 bases, with 12 bases between them. The DNA for the CDR3 is TGCGCCAGCAGGGACACCAAGATCACAGATACGCAGTATTTT. Its translation is CASRDTKITDTQYF.

This clonotype occurred a few times. V gene TRBV12-3 or TRBV12-4 combines with J gene TRBJ2-1, with 10 bases that match TRBD2. Trimming took 6 bases from V and 5 from J; bases not matched to a gene: 7. The CDR3 is 15 amino acids. DNA for the CDR3: TGTGCCAGCAGCCTTCTAGCGGGAGTCCACAATGAGCAGTTCTTC. The encoded protein is CASSLLAGVHNEQFF.

V and J are TRBV15 and TRBJ1-6, with 9 positions matching TRBD1. The germline V gene has CDR1 LNHNV and CDR2 YYDKDF (reference sequence). V lost 3 bases, J lost 9 bases, and 6 bases stayed unmatched. The CDR3 covers 15 residues. CDR3 protein: CATSSGGQGISPLHF. DNA for the CDR3: TGTGCCACCAGCAGTGGGGGACAGGGTATTTCACCCCTCCACTTT.

The chain is built from TRBV29-1 and TRBJ1-2; 7 bases fit TRBD1. Per germline, CDR1 SQVTM and CDR2 ANQGSEA. The CDR3 runs to 15 residues. The V segment lost 1 base and the J segment 1 base; nucleotides outside the gene matches: 6. The CDR3 region has the DNA TGCAGCGTTGAAGGGGAAACAGGGGTTAACTATGGCTACACCTTC. As protein: CSVEGETGVNYGYTF.

The chain has TRBV30 and TRBJ1-2; D gene unclear. Per germline, CDR1 GTSNPN and CDR2 SVGIG (reference sequence). The CDR3 runs 14 residues. Trimming shortened V by 2 bases and J by 1 base, and 11 bases separated the two germline ends. CDR3 sequence: CAWSTVAVNYGYTF. In nucleotides, the CDR3 is TGTGCCTGGAGTACGGTGGCGGTTAACTATGGCTACACCTTC.